This entry features one TCR beta chain sequence. Its target antigen remains unknown. No clone much larger than this one lies a single base away; base qualities are absent. Trimming leaves V shorter by 2 bases and J shorter by 8 bases, with the junction holding 4 bases beyond the gene matches. The germline V gene yields SGHTA for CDR1 and FQGNSA for CDR2. The CDR3 runs 14 amino acids, cysteine and phenylalanine included. Only CDR3 DNA is held: 42 bases, read in frame from base 1. The source of the sample is a study of blood T cells in healthy people across ages (dated by TCRdb to 2013 to 2016). Notes on the research overall: In model experiments, template switching captured about one uniquely barcoded TCR beta cDNA molecule for every two T cells. The study measured age-related changes in TCR beta repertoire diversity using deep sequencing normalized with unique cDNA molecular identifiers. Four age groups were formed from the donors: young (average roughly 15 years), middle-aged (around 41), aged (62) and long-lived (more than 75). To avoid experimental bias, donors of different ages were spread randomly across the sequencing lanes. Using the same blood draw, the study looked at two additional independent replicas of 1 million unique cDNA reads for two donors, one aged 18 to 30 and the other aged 80 or older.

Systemically healthy Caucasian individuals from Russia, 35 to 40 in total and aged about 6 to 100 years, were included as donors. Each donor gave around 9.8 milliliters of peripheral blood, collected into EDTA-treated Vacutainer tubes. Ficoll-Paque density-gradient centrifugation was used to isolate PBMCs, with at least 7 million obtained per sample. Total RNA was extracted from PBMCs with Trizol reagent, with at least 5.5 micrograms obtained per sample. The percentages of naive CD45RAhigh/CD27high T cells were determined by flow cytometry on a PBMC aliquot from every donor. Here is what the overall study found, with its caveats: The percentage of naive T cells measured by flow cytometry correlated strongly with observed TCR beta diversity. As age increased, observed TCR beta diversity per million T cells dropped in a roughly linear way, and a significant reduction was already evident by age about 40. Because the CMV infection status of the donors was unknown, age-related changes in expanded clonotypes may potentially have been confounded. Estimates of total diversity based on one million sequenced T cells were considered lower bounds and underestimates. The long-lived group showed more naive CD4+ T cells, fewer expanded clones and increased TCR diversity than the aged group, suggesting age selection. Since profiling was done on bulk unsorted PBMCs, naive and antigen-experienced compartments could not be conclusively compared.

The method behind the library was 5' RACE. The sequencer was an Illumina HiSeq 2500. A second PCR of about 6 to 11 cycles was performed with a sample-barcoded 5' primer and a J-beta primer mix. Each TCR beta cDNA molecule received a unique molecular identifier from a template-switch 5' adaptor carrying 12 random nucleotides. Each sample yielded at least 3 million CDR3-containing paired-end reads. All of the RNA was converted into first-strand cDNA using the Mint cDNA synthesis kit, with a TRBC-specific oligonucleotide serving as the primer. Following uracil-DNA glycosylase treatment, a first 18-cycle PCR with universal primers M1SS and BC2_uni_R was performed on all cDNA. The original methods were these. Each sample was normalized by randomly selecting 1 million high-quality reads, each carrying a distinct molecular identifier. Instead of being binned into consensus sequences, reads with shared molecular identifiers were discarded. MiTCR, with a Q25 quality threshold and the strictest error-elimination algorithm, was used for CDR3 identification, clonotype clustering and error correction. Lower-bound total TCR beta diversity was estimated with a nonparametric unseen species model using Euler transformation. TCRdb handled the public reads itself, with Q25 trimming in fastp and clone calling in MiXCR, and kept productive beta chains. Each CDR3 protein gets just one entry, which takes the most common genes and DNA from the rows behind it. The V and J calls reflect TCRdb's pipeline rather than the authors' work. The sample table shows some 1.4 million distinct CDR3 sequences, and 42% are seen once. Of the sample, 7.9% falls within the top ten clones.

The V and J segments used are TRBV7-2 and TRBJ2-3, with 10 middle bases fitting TRBD2. The sample was blood. The receptor was derived from a woman between 18 and 29 years old in good health. The nucleotides read TGTGCCAGCAGCTTACAAGCGGGAGGGGGTACGCAGTATTTT. Translated, it gives CASSLQAGGGTQYF.